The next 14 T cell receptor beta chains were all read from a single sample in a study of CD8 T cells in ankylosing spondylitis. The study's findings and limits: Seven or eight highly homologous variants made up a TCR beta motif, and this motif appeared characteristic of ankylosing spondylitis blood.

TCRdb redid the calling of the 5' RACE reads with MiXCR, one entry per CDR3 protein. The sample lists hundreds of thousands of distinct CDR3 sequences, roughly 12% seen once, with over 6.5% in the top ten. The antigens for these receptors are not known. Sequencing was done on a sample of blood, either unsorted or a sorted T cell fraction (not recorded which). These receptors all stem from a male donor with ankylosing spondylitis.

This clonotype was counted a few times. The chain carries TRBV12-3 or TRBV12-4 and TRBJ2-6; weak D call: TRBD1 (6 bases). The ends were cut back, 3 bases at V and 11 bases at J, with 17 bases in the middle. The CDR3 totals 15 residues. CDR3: CASSFTGTSVHVLTF. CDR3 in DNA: TGTGCCAGCAGTTTTACTGGGACATCAGTTCACGTCCTGACTTTC.

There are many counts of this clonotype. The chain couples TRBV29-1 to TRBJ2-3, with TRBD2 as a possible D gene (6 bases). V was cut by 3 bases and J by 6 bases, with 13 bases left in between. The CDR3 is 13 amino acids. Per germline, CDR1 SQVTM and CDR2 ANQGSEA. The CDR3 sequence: CSVDVSGRDTQYF. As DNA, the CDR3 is TGCAGCGTTGATGTTAGCGGACGCGATACGCAGTATTTT.

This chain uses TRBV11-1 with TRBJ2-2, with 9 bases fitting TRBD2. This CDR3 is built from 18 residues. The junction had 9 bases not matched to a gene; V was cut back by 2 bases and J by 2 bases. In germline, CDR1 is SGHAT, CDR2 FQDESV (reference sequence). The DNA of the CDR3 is TGTGCCAGCAGCTTATATGGACTAGCGACTATTAACACCGGGGAGCTGTTTTTT. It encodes CASSLYGLATINTGELFF. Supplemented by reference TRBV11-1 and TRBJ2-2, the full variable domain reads EAEVAQSPRYKITEKSQAVAFWCDPISGHATLYWYRQILGQGPELLVQFQDESVVDDSQLPKDRFSAERLKGVDSTLKIQPAELGDSAMYLCASSLYGLATINTGELFFGEGSRLTVL.

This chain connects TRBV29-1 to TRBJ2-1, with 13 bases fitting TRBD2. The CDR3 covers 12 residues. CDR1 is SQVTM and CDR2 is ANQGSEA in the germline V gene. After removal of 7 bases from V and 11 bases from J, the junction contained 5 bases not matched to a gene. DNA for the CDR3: TGCAGCGCCGGACTAGCGGGAGAGCAGCAGTTCTTC. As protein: CSAGLAGEQQFF.

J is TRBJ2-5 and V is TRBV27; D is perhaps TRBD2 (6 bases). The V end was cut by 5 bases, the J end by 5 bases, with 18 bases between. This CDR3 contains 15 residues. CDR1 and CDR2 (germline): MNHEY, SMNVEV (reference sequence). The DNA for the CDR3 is TGTGCCAGCAGTCTAGGGGCGGGAAGGGAGGAGACCCAGTACTTC. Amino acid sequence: CASSLGAGREETQYF.

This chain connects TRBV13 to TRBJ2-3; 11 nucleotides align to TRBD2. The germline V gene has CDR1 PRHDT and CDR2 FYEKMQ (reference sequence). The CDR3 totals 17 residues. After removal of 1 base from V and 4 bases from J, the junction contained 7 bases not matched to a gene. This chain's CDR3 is CASSLALSGRAPDTQYF. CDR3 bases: TGTGCCAGCAGCTTAGCCCTTAGCGGGAGGGCCCCAGATACGCAGTATTTT. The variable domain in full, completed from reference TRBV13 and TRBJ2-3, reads AAGVIQSPRHLIKEKRETATLKCYPIPRHDTVYWYQQGPGQDPQFLISFYEKMQSDKGSIPDRFSAQQFSDYHSELNMSSLELGDSALYFCASSLALSGRAPDTQYFGPGTRLTVL.

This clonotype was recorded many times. CDR3 protein: CASTRLQGWDTQYF. The CDR3 DNA follows: TGTGCCAGCACTAGGCTGCAGGGATGGGATACGCAGTATTTT. The chain has TRBV5-6 and TRBJ2-3; TRBD1 is a possible D gene (5 bases). The CDR3 is 14 amino acids. V lost 6 bases to trimming and J lost 6 bases, with 17 bases between them. Per the germline V gene, CDR1 is SGHDT and CDR2 is YYEEEE.

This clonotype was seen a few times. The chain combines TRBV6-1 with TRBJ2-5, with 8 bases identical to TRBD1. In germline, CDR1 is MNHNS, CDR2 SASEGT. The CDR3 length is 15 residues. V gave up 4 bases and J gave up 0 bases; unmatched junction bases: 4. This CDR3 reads CASSVGDRHQETQYF. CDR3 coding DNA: TGTGCCAGCAGTGTCGGGGACAGGCACCAAGAGACCCAGTACTTC.

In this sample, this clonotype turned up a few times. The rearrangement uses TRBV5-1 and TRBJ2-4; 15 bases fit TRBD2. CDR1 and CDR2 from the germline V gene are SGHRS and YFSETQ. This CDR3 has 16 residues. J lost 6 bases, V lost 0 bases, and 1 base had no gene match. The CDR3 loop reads CASSLGGLAGGNIQYF. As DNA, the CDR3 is TGCGCCAGCAGCTTGGGGGGACTAGCGGGAGGAAACATTCAGTACTTC.

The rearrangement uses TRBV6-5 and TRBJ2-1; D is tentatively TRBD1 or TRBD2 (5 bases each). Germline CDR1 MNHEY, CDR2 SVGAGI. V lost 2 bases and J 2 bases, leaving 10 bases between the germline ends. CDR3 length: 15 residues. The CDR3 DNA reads TGTGCCAGCAGTTACCGTAGGGGACCCTACAATGAGCAGTTCTTC. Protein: CASSYRRGPYNEQFF.

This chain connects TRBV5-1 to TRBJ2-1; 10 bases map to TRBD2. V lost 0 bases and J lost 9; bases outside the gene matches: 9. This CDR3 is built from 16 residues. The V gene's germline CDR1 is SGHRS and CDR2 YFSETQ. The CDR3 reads CASSLAGTSELGEQFF. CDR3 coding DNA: TGCGCCAGCAGCTTGGCCGGGACTAGCGAACTGGGTGAGCAGTTCTTC.

The CDR3 loop is CASNGGSYNEQFF. The CDR3 DNA sequence: TGTGCCAGCAACGGCGGTTCCTACAATGAGCAGTTCTTC. This chain connects TRBV2 to TRBJ2-1; D unresolved. Germline CDR1 and CDR2: SNHLY and FYNNEI. The CDR3 runs to 13 residues. V lost 7 bases and J lost 1, with 8 bases in between.

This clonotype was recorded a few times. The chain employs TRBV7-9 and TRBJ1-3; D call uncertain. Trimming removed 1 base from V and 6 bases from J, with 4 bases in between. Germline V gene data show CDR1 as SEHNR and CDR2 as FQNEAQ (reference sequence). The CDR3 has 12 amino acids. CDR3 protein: CASSLGENTIYF. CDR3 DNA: TGTGCCAGCAGCTTAGGTGAAAACACCATATATTTT.

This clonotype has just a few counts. This CDR3 reads CATSDTGDNDEQFF. In nucleotides, the CDR3 is TGTGCCACCAGTGATACGGGAGATAACGATGAGCAGTTCTTC. This chain connects TRBV24-1 to TRBJ2-1, with D maybe TRBD2 (6 bases). The CDR3 loop spans 14 amino acids. Germline V gene sequence: CDR1 KGHDR, CDR2 SFDVKD. The V end lost 3 bases, the J end lost 8 bases, and 13 bases lay between the germline ends.